The entry below gives a single TCR beta chain sequence along with its context. Its antigen remains unknown. This sample was taken from a study of STAT3 mutations in large granular lymphocyte leukemia. In the study overall: More than half of T-LGLL patients received immunosuppressive therapy. Study conclusions and caveats: In T-cell large granular lymphocyte leukemia, about half of patients showed multiple immunodominant subclonotypes. Clonal expansion was inferred from samples taken at other timepoints.

Only in-frame clones appear in the TCRdb table, and some are missing; sequencing was by immunoSEQ multiplex PCR. The table lists 15,000 to 20,000 clones, roughly 86% of them singletons. This TCR was recovered from a man aged 50-60 years with T-cell large granular lymphocyte leukemia. Some clones in this sample may be carry-over from other donors' samples. Sequencing was carried out using peripheral blood mononuclear cells.

The chain's CDR3 is CASSLGNTDTQYF. The CDR3, as DNA: TGCGCCAGCAGCCTCGGGAACACAGATACGCAGTATTTT. The V and J genes are TRBV5-1 and TRBJ2-3; maybe TRBD2 (5 bases). Germline V lookup: CDR1 SGHRS, CDR2 YFSETQ. The CDR3 extends over 13 amino acids. V was clipped by 4 bases and J by 2 bases, with 8 bases between them.